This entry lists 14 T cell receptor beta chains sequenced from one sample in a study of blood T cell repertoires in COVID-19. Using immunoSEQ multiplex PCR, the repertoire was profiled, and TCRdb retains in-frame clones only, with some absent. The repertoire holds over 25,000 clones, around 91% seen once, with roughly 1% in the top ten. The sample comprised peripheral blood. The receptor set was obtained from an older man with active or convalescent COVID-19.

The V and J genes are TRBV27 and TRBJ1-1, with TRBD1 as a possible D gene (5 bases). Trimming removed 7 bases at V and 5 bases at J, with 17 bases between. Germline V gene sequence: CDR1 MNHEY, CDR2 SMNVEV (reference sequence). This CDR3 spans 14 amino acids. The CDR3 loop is CASTPWRGFTEAFF. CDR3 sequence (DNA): TGTGCCAGCACACCTTGGAGGGGTTTTACTGAAGCTTTCTTT.

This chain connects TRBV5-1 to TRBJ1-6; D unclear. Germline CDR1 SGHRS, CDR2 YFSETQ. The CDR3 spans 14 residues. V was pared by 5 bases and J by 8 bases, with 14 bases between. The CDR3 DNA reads TGCGCCAGCAGAAAGGGAGAGCTTGATTCACCCCTCCACTTT. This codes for CASRKGELDSPLHF.

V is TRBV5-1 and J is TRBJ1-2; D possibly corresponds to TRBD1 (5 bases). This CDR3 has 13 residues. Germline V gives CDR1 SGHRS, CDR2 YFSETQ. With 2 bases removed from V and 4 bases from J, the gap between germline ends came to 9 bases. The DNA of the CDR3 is TGCGCCAGCAGCTTAGGGGATCCCTATGGCTACACCTTC. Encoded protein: CASSLGDPYGYTF.

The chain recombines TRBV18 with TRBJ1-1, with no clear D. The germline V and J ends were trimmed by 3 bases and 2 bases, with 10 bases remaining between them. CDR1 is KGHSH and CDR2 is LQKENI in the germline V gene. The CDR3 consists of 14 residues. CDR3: CASSPGMLNTEAFF. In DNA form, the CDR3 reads TGTGCCAGCTCACCGGGCATGCTTAACACTGAAGCTTTCTTT. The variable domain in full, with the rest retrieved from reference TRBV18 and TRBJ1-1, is NAGVMQNPRHLVRRRGQEARLRCSPMKGHSHVYWYRQLPEEGLKFMVYLQKENIIDESGMPKERFSAEFPKEGPSILRIQQVVRGDSAAYFCASSPGMLNTEAFFGQGTRLTVV.

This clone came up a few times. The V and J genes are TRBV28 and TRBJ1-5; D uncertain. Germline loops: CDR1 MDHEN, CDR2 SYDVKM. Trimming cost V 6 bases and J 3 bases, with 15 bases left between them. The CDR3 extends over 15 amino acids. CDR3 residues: CASSFNSQTNQPQHF. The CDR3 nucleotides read TGTGCCAGCAGCTTCAACAGCCAGACCAATCAGCCCCAGCATTTT. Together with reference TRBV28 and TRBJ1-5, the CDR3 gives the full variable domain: DVKVTQSSRYLVKRTGEKVFLECVQDMDHENMFWYRQDPGLGLRLIYFSYDVKMKEKGDIPEGYSVSREKKERFSLILESASTNQTSMYLCASSFNSQTNQPQHFGDGTRLSIL.

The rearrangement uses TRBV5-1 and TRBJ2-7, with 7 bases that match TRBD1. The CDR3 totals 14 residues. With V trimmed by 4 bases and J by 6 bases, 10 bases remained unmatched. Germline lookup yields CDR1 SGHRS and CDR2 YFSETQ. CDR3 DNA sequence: TGCGCCAGCAGCCCGTCCGGACAGGCTTTCGAGCAGTACTTC. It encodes CASSPSGQAFEQYF.

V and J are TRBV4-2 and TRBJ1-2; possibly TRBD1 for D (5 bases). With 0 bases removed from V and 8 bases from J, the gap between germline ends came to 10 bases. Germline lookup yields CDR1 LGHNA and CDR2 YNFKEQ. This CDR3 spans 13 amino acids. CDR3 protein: CASSQDRTRGYTF. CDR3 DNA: TGTGCCAGCAGCCAAGACAGGACAAGAGGCTACACCTTC.

CDR3 residues: CASSSASQGNTEAFF. The CDR3 bases are TGTGCCAGCAGTTCTGCGAGTCAGGGGAACACTGAAGCTTTCTTT. V gene TRBV28 combines with J gene TRBJ1-1; D is perhaps TRBD1 (5 bases). There are 15 residues in the CDR3. V was clipped by 4 bases and J by 1 base, with 13 bases between them. CDR1 MDHEN and CDR2 SYDVKM come from the germline V gene.

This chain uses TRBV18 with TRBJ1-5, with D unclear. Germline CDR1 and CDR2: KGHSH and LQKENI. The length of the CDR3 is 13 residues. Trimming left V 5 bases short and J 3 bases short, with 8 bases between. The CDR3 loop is CASSTDPNQPQHF. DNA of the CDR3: TGTGCCAGCTCAACAGATCCCAATCAGCCCCAGCATTTT.

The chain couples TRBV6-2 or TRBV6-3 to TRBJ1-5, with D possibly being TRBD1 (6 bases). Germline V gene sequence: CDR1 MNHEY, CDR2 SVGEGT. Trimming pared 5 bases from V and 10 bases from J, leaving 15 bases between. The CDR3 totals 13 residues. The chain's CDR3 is CASSPQGRLPQHF. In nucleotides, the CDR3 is TGTGCCAGCAGTCCACAGGGAAGGTTACCCCAGCATTTT.

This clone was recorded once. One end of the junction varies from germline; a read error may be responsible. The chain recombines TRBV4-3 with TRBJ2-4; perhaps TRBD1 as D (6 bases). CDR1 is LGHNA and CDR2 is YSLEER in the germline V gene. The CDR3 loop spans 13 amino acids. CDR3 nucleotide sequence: TGCGCCAGCAGCCAATTTCTCCGGGACACCGCAACCTTC. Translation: CASSQFLRDTATF.

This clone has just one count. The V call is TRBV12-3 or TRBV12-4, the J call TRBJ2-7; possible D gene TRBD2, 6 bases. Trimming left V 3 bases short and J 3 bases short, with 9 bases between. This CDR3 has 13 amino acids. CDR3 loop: CASSFGGNYEQYF. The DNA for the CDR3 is TGTGCCAGCAGTTTTGGAGGGAACTACGAGCAGTACTTC.

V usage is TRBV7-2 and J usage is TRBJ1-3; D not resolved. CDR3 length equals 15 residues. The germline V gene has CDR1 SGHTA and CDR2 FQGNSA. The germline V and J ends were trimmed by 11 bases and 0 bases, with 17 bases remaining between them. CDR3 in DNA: TGTGCCTCCCCGTCAGGTTCGAGCTCTGGAAACACCATATATTTT. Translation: CASPSGSSSGNTIYF. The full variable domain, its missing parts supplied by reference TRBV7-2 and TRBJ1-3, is GAGVSQSPSNKVTEKGKDVELRCDPISGHTALYWYRQSLGQGLEFLIYFQGNSAPDKSGLPSDRFSAERTGGSVSTLTIQRTQQEDSAVYLCASPSGSSSGNTIYFGEGSWLTVV.

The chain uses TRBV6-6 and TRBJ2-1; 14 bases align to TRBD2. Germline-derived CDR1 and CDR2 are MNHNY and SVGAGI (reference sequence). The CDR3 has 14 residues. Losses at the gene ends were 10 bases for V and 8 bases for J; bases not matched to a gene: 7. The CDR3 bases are TGTGCCACCAGGGGGACTAGCGGGAGTCATGAGCAGTTCTTC. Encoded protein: CATRGTSGSHEQFF.